These T cell receptor beta chains were read from a single sample in a study of cytomegalovirus exposure and HLA in healthy donors. The data were produced by immunoSEQ multiplex PCR, yet TCRdb's version contains in-frame clones alone and is incomplete. Across about 52,000 clones, the top ten clones capture approximately 13% of the sample. Material for sequencing was PBMCs. All receptors come from a woman aged 55-75 years in good health and CMV-seropositive. The CDR3 runs from the conserved cysteine through the conserved F or W. D genes are given only for firm matches. For some rows the clone size is stated as once, few or many, or as a class when expanded; others skip it.

length: 13
D: .
J: TRBJ2-7
size: .
V: TRBV7-7
DNA: TGTGCTAGCAGCACCGGGACAAACTACGAGCAGTACTTC
CDR3: CASSTGTNYEQYF

length: 13
D: .
J: TRBJ1-1
size: .
V: TRBV18
DNA: TGTGCCAGCTCTGTGGACGGGAGAAGTGAAGCTTTCTTT
CDR3: CASSVDGRSEAFF

length: 16
D: .
J: TRBJ1-5
size: .
V: TRBV7-2
DNA: TGTGCCAGCAGCCCCCTAGCTGGGGGCGGCAATCAGCCCCAGCATTTT
CDR3: CASSPLAGGGNQPQHF

length: 17
D: TRBD1
J: TRBJ1-1
size: .
V: TRBV7-9
DNA: TGTGCCAGCAGCCCCCCCTGGAAGGACAGGCAGAACACTGAAGCTTTCTTT
CDR3: CASSPPWKDRQNTEAFF

length: 15
D: .
J: TRBJ1-2
size: .
V: TRBV6-5
DNA: TGTGCCAGCAGTTACACCCTTTACGGGGGCTATGGCTACACCTTC
CDR3: CASSYTLYGGYGYTF

length: 12
D: TRBD1
J: TRBJ1-4
size: .
V: TRBV4-1
DNA: TGCGCCAGCAGTGAACAGGGGGAAAAACTGTTTTTT
CDR3: CASSEQGEKLFF

length: 16
D: TRBD1
J: TRBJ1-6
size: .
V: TRBV19
DNA: TGTGCCAGTAGTAATCAATGGGACAGGGGTAGTTCACCCCTCCACTTT
CDR3: CASSNQWDRGSSPLHF

length: 15
D: TRBD1
J: TRBJ2-7
size: .
V: TRBV7-2
DNA: TGTGCCAGCAGCCGCACCGGGACAGGCCCCTACGAGCAGTACTTC
CDR3: CASSRTGTGPYEQYF

length: 12
D: .
J: TRBJ1-5
size: .
V: TRBV6-5
DNA: TGTGCCAGCAGTTATCCCCAACAGCCCCAGCATTTT
CDR3: CASSYPQQPQHF

length: 15
D: .
J: TRBJ1-4
size: .
V: TRBV28
DNA: TGTGCCAGCAGCCCCGAGGCAGGGGAAGGGGAAAAACTGTTTTTT
CDR3: CASSPEAGEGEKLFF

length: 14
D: TRBD1
J: TRBJ1-5
size: .
V: TRBV10-3
DNA: TGTGCCATCAGGGGGACAGGACCTAATCAGCCCCAGCATTTT
CDR3: CAIRGTGPNQPQHF

length: 15
D: .
J: TRBJ1-1
size: .
V: TRBV6-5
DNA: TGTGCCAGCAGTCTGGAGGGTCGGGGGTCCACTGAAGCTTTCTTT
CDR3: CASSLEGRGSTEAFF

length: 15
D: .
J: TRBJ1-2
size: .
V: TRBV28
DNA: TGTGCCAGCAGTCTCCCGGATCCGGGAGTGGGTGGCTACACCTTC
CDR3: CASSLPDPGVGGYTF

length: 13
D: TRBD1
J: TRBJ1-2
size: .
V: TRBV29-1
DNA: TGCAGCGTTGTGGGACAGGGGCTATATGGCTACACCTTC
CDR3: CSVVGQGLYGYTF

length: 15
D: .
J: TRBJ1-3
size: .
V: TRBV9
DNA: TGTGCCAGCAGCGTAGCCCCGGTCTCTGGAAACACCATATATTTT
CDR3: CASSVAPVSGNTIYF

length: 14
D: .
J: TRBJ2-5
size: .
V: TRBV7-7
DNA: TGTGCTACCACTCCGGGGGGCATCGAAGAGACCCAGTACTTC
CDR3: CATTPGGIEETQYF

length: 17
D: TRBD1
J: TRBJ1-3
size: .
V: TRBV29-1
DNA: TGCAGCGTTCGAAATATCCCGGGACAGAGCTCTGGAAACACCATATATTTT
CDR3: CSVRNIPGQSSGNTIYF

length: 13
D: .
J: TRBJ2-5
size: .
V: TRBV27
DNA: TGTGCCAGCTCATTGGCCCAGAGGGAGACCCAGTACTTC
CDR3: CASSLAQRETQYF

length: 14
D: .
J: TRBJ2-7
size: .
V: TRBV27
DNA: TGTGCCAGCAGTTTAGCAACCTACTCCTACGAGCAGTACTTC
CDR3: CASSLATYSYEQYF

length: 12
D: .
J: TRBJ1-4
size: .
V: TRBV29-1
DNA: TGCAGCGTTGTTTCGACTAATGAAAAACTGTTTTTT
CDR3: CSVVSTNEKLFF

length: 11
D: TRBD1
J: TRBJ2-2
size: large
V: TRBV7-8
DNA: TGTGCCAGCAGCGCGGGACAGGGTGTGTTTTTT
CDR3: CASSAGQGVFF

length: 9
D: .
J: TRBJ1-1
size: .
V: TRBV10-1
DNA: TGCGCCAGCAGTCCGGTGGTTTTCTTT
CDR3: CASSPVVFF

length: 14
D: .
J: TRBJ2-7
size: .
V: TRBV29-1
DNA: TGCAGCGTCGCAACGACAGTTATTACCTACGAGCAGTACTTC
CDR3: CSVATTVITYEQYF

length: 14
D: TRBD2
J: TRBJ2-1
size: .
V: TRBV5-1
DNA: TGCGCCAGCAGTCCGGGGGGGGCCGCGTATGAGCAGTTCTTC
CDR3: CASSPGGAAYEQFF

length: 20
D: TRBD1
J: TRBJ2-6
size: .
V: TRBV9
DNA: TGTGCCAGCAGCTCCCAGGGGTGGGACAGGGGGTTGTCTGGGGCCAACGTCCTGACTTTC
CDR3: CASSSQGWDRGLSGANVLTF

length: 14
D: .
J: TRBJ1-1
size: .
V: TRBV10-2
DNA: TGCGCCAGCAGTGAGTCGGTAGTTGACACTGAAGCTTTCTTT
CDR3: CASSESVVDTEAFF

length: 14
D: .
J: TRBJ1-1
size: .
V: TRBV28
DNA: TGTGCCAGCAGGGGGGCTGCGGTTGACACTGAAGCTTTCTTT
CDR3: CASRGAAVDTEAFF

length: 16
D: .
J: TRBJ2-4
size: .
V: TRBV6-5
DNA: TGTGCCAGCAGTTCACGGTCCGAGGCCGCCAAAAACATTCAGTACTTC
CDR3: CASSSRSEAAKNIQYF

length: 15
D: TRBD1
J: TRBJ1-1
size: .
V: TRBV6-1
DNA: TGTGCCAGCAGTGGGCGGGGACAGGGTCTGGGTGAAGCTTTCTTT
CDR3: CASSGRGQGLGEAFF

length: 15
D: TRBD2
J: TRBJ2-5
size: .
V: TRBV19
DNA: TGTGCCAGTGCGAAGGAGCGGGGGGCCGCAGAGACCCAGTACTTC
CDR3: CASAKERGAAETQYF

length: 15
D: .
J: TRBJ1-5
size: .
V: TRBV5-1
DNA: TGCGCCAGCAGCTTCAGTGGGGGGAACAATCAGCCCCAGCATTTT
CDR3: CASSFSGGNNQPQHF

length: 12
D: .
J: TRBJ1-1
size: .
V: TRBV6-5
DNA: TGTGCCAGCAGCCAGGGACTGGGGGAAGCTTTCTTT
CDR3: CASSQGLGEAFF

length: 13
D: .
J: TRBJ1-2
size: .
V: TRBV27
DNA: TGTGCCAGCAGGCCTACAGGGCAAAGTGGCTACACCTTC
CDR3: CASRPTGQSGYTF

length: 15
D: TRBD1
J: TRBJ1-5
size: .
V: TRBV5-1
DNA: TGCGCCAGCAGCTGGGGACAGGGGCACAGTCAGCCCCAGCATTTT
CDR3: CASSWGQGHSQPQHF

length: 15
D: .
J: TRBJ2-7
size: .
V: TRBV5-1
DNA: TGCGCCAGCAGCTTGGAGGGAGACCCGAACTACGAGCAGTACTTC
CDR3: CASSLEGDPNYEQYF

length: 13
D: TRBD2
J: TRBJ2-5
size: .
V: TRBV2
DNA: TGTGCCAGCAACCGGGACTATCAAGAGACCCAGTACTTC
CDR3: CASNRDYQETQYF

length: 15
D: TRBD2
J: TRBJ2-7
size: .
V: TRBV29-1
DNA: TGCAGCGTGGGGGACGGGGGGAAAGGATGGGGCGAGCAGTACTTC
CDR3: CSVGDGGKGWGEQYF

length: 15
D: .
J: TRBJ1-1
size: .
V: TRBV10-3
DNA: TGTGCCATCAGTGAGTTGACAGGCCTGAACACTGAAGCTTTCTTT
CDR3: CAISELTGLNTEAFF

length: 17
D: TRBD1
J: TRBJ1-2
size: .
V: TRBV18
DNA: TGTGCCAGCTCACCACCTAATATCAGGGGGCGCTCCTATGGCTACACCTTC
CDR3: CASSPPNIRGRSYGYTF

length: 14
D: TRBD1
J: TRBJ2-7
size: .
V: TRBV6-6
DNA: TGTGCCAGCAGTTTTGACAGGGCGTTCTACGAGCAGTACTTC
CDR3: CASSFDRAFYEQYF

length: 15
D: TRBD1
J: TRBJ2-2
size: .
V: TRBV6-5
DNA: TGTGCCAGCACAAACCGGGACAGGGCGACCGGGGAGCTGTTTTTT
CDR3: CASTNRDRATGELFF

length: 15
D: TRBD1
J: TRBJ2-1
size: .
V: TRBV5-1
DNA: TGCGCCAGCAGCTTTCGACAGGGATTAGACAATGAGCAGTTCTTC
CDR3: CASSFRQGLDNEQFF

length: 18
D: TRBD2
J: TRBJ2-6
size: .
V: TRBV5-4
DNA: TGTGCCAGCAGCCCCCTGACTAGCGGGGGGGCTGGGGCCAACGTCCTGACTTTC
CDR3: CASSPLTSGGAGANVLTF

length: 16
D: .
J: TRBJ2-2
size: .
V: TRBV28
DNA: TGTGCCAGCTCTTGGAAGGCCGCGGGGGCTAACGGGGAGCTGTTTTTT
CDR3: CASSWKAAGANGELFF

length: 18
D: TRBD2
J: TRBJ2-3
size: .
V: TRBV28
DNA: TGTGCCAGCAGTTTACTACGACTAGCGGGGGGACTCACAGATACGCAGTATTTT
CDR3: CASSLLRLAGGLTDTQYF

length: 14
D: .
J: TRBJ1-2
size: .
V: TRBV19
DNA: TGTGCCAGTAGTATAGTGGCAGAATACTATGGCTACACCTTC
CDR3: CASSIVAEYYGYTF

length: 14
D: .
J: TRBJ1-1
size: .
V: TRBV11-3
DNA: TGTGCCAGCAGCCCGAGGGGGTCCCACACTGAAGCTTTCTTT
CDR3: CASSPRGSHTEAFF

length: 17
D: TRBD1
J: TRBJ1-1
size: .
V: TRBV18
DNA: TGTGCCAGCTCACCCCGGGTGGACAGGGGGTTCGGTACTGAAGCTTTCTTT
CDR3: CASSPRVDRGFGTEAFF

length: 14
D: .
J: TRBJ1-2
size: .
V: TRBV6-5
DNA: TGTGCCAGCAGTTGGGAACAGGGATCGGCAGGCTACACCTTC
CDR3: CASSWEQGSAGYTF

length: 14
D: TRBD2
J: TRBJ2-5
size: .
V: TRBV25-1
DNA: TGTGCCAGCAGAACTAGCGGGGGGGCGGAGACCCAGTACTTC
CDR3: CASRTSGGAETQYF